The present TCR beta chain was sequenced within a study of response to subunit inactivated influenza vaccine. Study-level results: Few new T cells, the authors suggested, are recruited by each seasonal influenza vaccination.

TCRdb used MiXCR to reprocess the RT-PCR reads, holding one entry per CDR3 protein. The sample lists about 700,000 distinct CDR3 sequences; approximately 14% were seen once. Concerning this clonotype: Its antigen is unidentified.

The sequence came from a man aged 45 to 65 who received an inactivated influenza vaccine. The source material was PBMCs from blood, sampled roughly 2 weeks before vaccination.

CDR3 sequence (DNA): TGTGCCAGCAGCTCTCTTCGGGGCGGCTACGAGCAGTACTTC. Translating gives CASSSLRGGYEQYF. V is TRBV11-2 and J is TRBJ2-7; possibly TRBD1 or TRBD2 for D (5 bases each). CDR1 and CDR2 (germline): SGHAT, FQNNGV. The V gene lost 4 bases and the J gene lost 3 bases, with 13 bases spanning the gap. There are 14 residues in the CDR3.